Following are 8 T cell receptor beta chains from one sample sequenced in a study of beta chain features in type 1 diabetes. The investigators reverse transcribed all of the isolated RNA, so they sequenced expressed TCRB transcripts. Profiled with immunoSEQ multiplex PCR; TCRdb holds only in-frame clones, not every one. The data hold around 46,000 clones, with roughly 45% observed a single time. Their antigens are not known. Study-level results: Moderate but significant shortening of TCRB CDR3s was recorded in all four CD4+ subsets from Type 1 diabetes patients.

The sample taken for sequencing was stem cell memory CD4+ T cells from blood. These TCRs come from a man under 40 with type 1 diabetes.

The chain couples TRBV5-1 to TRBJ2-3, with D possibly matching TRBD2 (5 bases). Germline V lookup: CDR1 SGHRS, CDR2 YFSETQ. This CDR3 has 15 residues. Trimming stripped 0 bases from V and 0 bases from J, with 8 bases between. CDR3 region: CASSLESGSTDTQYF. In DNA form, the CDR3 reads TGCGCCAGCAGCTTGGAGAGCGGAAGCACAGATACGCAGTATTTT.

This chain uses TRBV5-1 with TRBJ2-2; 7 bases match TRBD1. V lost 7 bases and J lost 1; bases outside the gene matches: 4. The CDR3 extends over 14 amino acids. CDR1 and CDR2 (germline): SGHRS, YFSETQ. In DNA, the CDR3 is TGCGCCAGCGCGTACAGGGGGAACACCGGGGAGCTGTTTTTT. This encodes CASAYRGNTGELFF.

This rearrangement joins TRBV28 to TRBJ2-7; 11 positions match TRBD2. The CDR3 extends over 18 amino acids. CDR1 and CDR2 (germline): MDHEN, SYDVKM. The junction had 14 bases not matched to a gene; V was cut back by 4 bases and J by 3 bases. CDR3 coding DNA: TGTGCCAGCAGTTCCCCCCCGGGACTAGCGGCTAAGGGCTACGAGCAGTACTTC. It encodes CASSSPPGLAAKGYEQYF.

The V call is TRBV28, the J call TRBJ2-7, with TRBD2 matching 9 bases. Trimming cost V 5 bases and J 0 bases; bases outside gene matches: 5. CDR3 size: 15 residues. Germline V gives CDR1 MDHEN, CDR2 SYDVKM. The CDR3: CASSPRGGSSYEQYF. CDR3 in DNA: TGTGCCAGCAGTCCGCGGGGGGGCAGCTCCTACGAGCAGTACTTC.

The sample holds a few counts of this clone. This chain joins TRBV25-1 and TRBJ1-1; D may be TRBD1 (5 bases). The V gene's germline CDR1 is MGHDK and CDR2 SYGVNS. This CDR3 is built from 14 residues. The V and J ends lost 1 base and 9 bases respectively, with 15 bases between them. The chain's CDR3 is CASSESGRGPQAFF. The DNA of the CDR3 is TGTGCCAGCAGTGAATCTGGAAGGGGCCCCCAAGCTTTCTTT.

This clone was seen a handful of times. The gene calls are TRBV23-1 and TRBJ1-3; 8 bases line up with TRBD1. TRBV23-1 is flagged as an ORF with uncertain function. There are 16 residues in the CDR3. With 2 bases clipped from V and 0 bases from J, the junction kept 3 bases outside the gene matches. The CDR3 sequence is CASSQGDRCSGNTIYF. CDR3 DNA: TGCGCCAGCAGTCAAGGGGACAGGTGCTCTGGAAACACCATATATTTT.

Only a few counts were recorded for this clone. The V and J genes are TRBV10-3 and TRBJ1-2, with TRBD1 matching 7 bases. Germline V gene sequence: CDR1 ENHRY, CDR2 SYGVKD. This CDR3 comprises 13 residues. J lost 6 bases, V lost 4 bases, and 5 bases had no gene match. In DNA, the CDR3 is TGTGCCATCAGTGGACAGGGATCGGATGGCTACACCTTC. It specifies CAISGQGSDGYTF.

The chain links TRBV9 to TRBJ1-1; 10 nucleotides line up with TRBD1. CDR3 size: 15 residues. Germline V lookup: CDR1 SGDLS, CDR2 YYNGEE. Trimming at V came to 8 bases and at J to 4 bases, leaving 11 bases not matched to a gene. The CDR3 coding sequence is TGTGCCAGTAGGACAGGGGGTACCATATCCACTGAAGCTTTCTTT. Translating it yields CASRTGGTISTEAFF.